This TCR beta chain derives from a study of cytomegalovirus exposure and HLA in healthy donors. PCR amplification relied on 60 Vbeta primers (plus 13 Jbeta primers). The table came from immunoSEQ multiplex PCR; TCRdb's copy has only in-frame clones and leaves some out. The repertoire holds around 170,000 clones, with around 75% as singletons. The CDR3 sequence is 15 residues long. In germline, CDR1 is SGHTA, CDR2 FQGNSA. Trimming cost V 4 bases and J 0 bases; bases outside gene matches: 2. The source material was PBMCs. The chain recombines TRBV7-2 with TRBJ2-2; 7 positions agree with TRBD1. This receptor was obtained from a man in his forties in good health and CMV-seropositive. The CDR3 reads CASSWDSSNTGELFF. DNA for the CDR3: TGTGCCAGCAGCTGGGACAGTTCGAACACCGGGGAGCTGTTTTTT.